The clone carrying this T cell receptor beta chain was recorded many times. The antigen remains undetermined. TCRdb reprocessed the reads via MiXCR and lists one record per CDR3 protein. The table has about 890,000 distinct CDR3 sequences, roughly 30% seen once. This specimen belongs to a study of T cell repertoires in cytomegalovirus infection. Study-wide background: Alongside well-studied HLA-B-restricted CMV epitopes, recently identified HLA-C-restricted CMV epitopes were also used. CMV infection and matching HLA type were both indicated by public TCR beta signatures.

Study-wide results and limits: Carriers of CMV plus the relevant HLA were identified by cumulative public TCR beta family frequency. The ex vivo response was dominated by HLA-C-restricted CMV-specific TCR beta clonotypes.

CDR1 is SGHVS, CDR2 FNYEAQ, per germline. The V gene end was trimmed by 5 bases and the J gene end by 6 bases; junction bases not matched to a gene: 2. There are 15 residues in the CDR3. Material: cultured CD8+ T cells from PBMCs, obtained from culture after CMV antigen stimulation. The genes are TRBV7-6 and TRBJ2-1, with 15 bases fitting TRBD2. The receptor was derived from a human donor in good health (CMV status not recorded). Some clones in this sample may be carry-over from other donors' samples. The CDR3, as DNA: TGTGCCAGCAGCATGGGACTAGCGGGGGGCAATGAGCAGTTCTTC. Translated, it gives CASSMGLAGGNEQFF.